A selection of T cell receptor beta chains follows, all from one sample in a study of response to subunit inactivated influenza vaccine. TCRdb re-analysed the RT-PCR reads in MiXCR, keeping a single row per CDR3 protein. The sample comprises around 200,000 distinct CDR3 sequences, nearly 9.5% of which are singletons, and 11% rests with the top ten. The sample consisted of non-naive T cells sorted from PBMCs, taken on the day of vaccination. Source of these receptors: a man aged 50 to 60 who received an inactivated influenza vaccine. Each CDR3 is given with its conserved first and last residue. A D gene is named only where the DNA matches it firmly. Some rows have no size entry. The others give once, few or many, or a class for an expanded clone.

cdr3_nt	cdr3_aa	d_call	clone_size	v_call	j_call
TGTGCCCGGCATCAGCCCCAGCATTTT	CARHQPQHF	-	few	TRBV14	TRBJ1-5
TGTGCCAGCAGCGCAAGGACAGTCTCTGGAAACACCATATATTTT	CASSARTVSGNTIYF	-	few	TRBV7-2	TRBJ1-3
TGTGCCAGCAACCGAGGGGACAGTGCTGGTGGCTACACCTTC	CASNRGDSAGGYTF	TRBD1	-	TRBV2	TRBJ1-2
TGTGCCTCCAAGGAGTGGCAGGGCAAGGGCGAGCAGTACTTC	CASKEWQGKGEQYF	-	-	TRBV6-1	TRBJ2-7
TGTGCCAGCAGTGCATCGGGCAGTAATTCACCCCTCCACTTT	CASSASGSNSPLHF	-	-	TRBV12-3/TRBV12-4	TRBJ1-6
TGTGCCAGCAGCTTAACAGGGGAGAATTCACCCCTCCACTTT	CASSLTGENSPLHF	TRBD1	few	TRBV7-9	TRBJ1-6
TGCAGTGCGCCGACAGCCCTGAACACTGAAGCTTTCTTT	CSAPTALNTEAFF	-	few	TRBV20-1	TRBJ1-1
TGTGCCAGCAGTTACTCCTCCTTAGCGGGAGGGGCAGATACGCAGTATTTT	CASSYSSLAGGADTQYF	TRBD2	-	TRBV6-5	TRBJ2-3
TGTGCCAGCAGTTACTTGAGACAGGGCAATTCGGAACAGTACTTC	CASSYLRQGNSEQYF	TRBD1	-	TRBV6-5	TRBJ2-7
TGTGCCAGCAGCATCGGGACAGGGGGCACCACCTACGAGCAGTACTTC	CASSIGTGGTTYEQYF	TRBD1	-	TRBV9	TRBJ2-7
TGTGCCAGCAGCTTAGGAGTCAGTGGGCAGCCCCAGCATTTT	CASSLGVSGQPQHF	-	-	TRBV7-8	TRBJ1-5
TGTGCCAGCTCACTCCGGGACAGCGTATCTGAAGCTTTCTTT	CASSLRDSVSEAFF	TRBD1	-	TRBV18	TRBJ1-1
TGCAGTGCTACTATCCCCGGCGGGGGGCCCGCAGATACGCAGTATTTT	CSATIPGGGPADTQYF	TRBD2	-	TRBV20-1	TRBJ2-3